Presented here are 8 T cell receptor beta chains from one specimen sequenced in a study of cytomegalovirus exposure and HLA in healthy donors. It was with 60 Vbeta and 13 Jbeta primers that the PCR ran. TCRdb's copy holds only in-frame clones and misses some; the assay was immunoSEQ multiplex PCR. The table records 85,000 to 100,000 clones, about 80% of them present only once. The sample consisted of PBMCs. These receptors were taken from a man in his forties or fifties in good health and CMV-seronegative.

This clone occurred once. The V call is TRBV7-6, the J call TRBJ2-3; D ambiguous. CDR3 length equals 14 residues. CDR1 and CDR2 (germline): SGHVS, FNYEAQ. V was pared by 5 bases and J by 2 bases, with 11 bases between. CDR3 in amino acids: CASSPEAYTDTQYF. The CDR3 nucleotides read TGTGCCAGCAGCCCAGAGGCCTACACAGATACGCAGTATTTT.

This chain connects TRBV10-1 to TRBJ2-3, with TRBD1 as a possible D gene (7 bases). V was trimmed by 11 bases and J by 3 bases, leaving 24 bases between them. The CDR3 consists of 16 residues. From germline, CDR1 is WNHNN and CDR2 SYGVQD (reference sequence). CDR3 region: CAPRGANPANTDTQYF. The CDR3 coding sequence is TGCGCCCCCAGGGGGGCGAATCCAGCGAATACAGATACGCAGTATTTT.

Here the CDR3 reads CASSQVRQKNYGYTF. The CDR3, as DNA: TGCGCCAGCAGTCAAGTCCGACAGAAGAACTATGGCTACACCTTC. The gene calls are TRBV23-1 and TRBJ1-2, with D possibly matching TRBD1 (5 bases). TRBV23-1 qualifies as an ORF whose function is uncertain. The V and J ends lost 2 bases and 2 bases respectively, with 12 bases between them. The CDR3 contains 15 residues.

The count of this clone is one. This sequence joins TRBV5-8 and TRBJ1-4; TRBD1 matches 9 bases. This CDR3 is 14 amino acids long. Germline V CDR1 and CDR2: SGHTS, YDEGEE. Germline trimming cut 5 bases from V and 7 bases from J; bases unmatched to any gene: 6. Here the CDR3 reads CASRKTGGVEKLFF. The DNA of the CDR3 is TGTGCCAGCAGAAAGACAGGGGGAGTTGAAAAACTGTTTTTT.

This clone showed up just once. This rearrangement joins TRBV23-1 to TRBJ2-7, with TRBD2 matching over 16 bases. TRBV23-1 is an ORF, and what it does is uncertain. V lost 3 bases and J lost 2; bases outside the gene matches: 1. The CDR3 totals 16 residues. CDR3 protein: CASSHGTSGRAYEQYF. The CDR3 DNA sequence: TGCGCCAGCAGTCATGGGACTAGCGGGAGGGCCTACGAGCAGTACTTC.

This chain connects TRBV25-1 to TRBJ2-7; a weak D match, TRBD2 (5 bases). The CDR3 has 14 amino acids. V dropped 8 bases and J dropped 5 bases, with 19 bases sitting between them. From germline, CDR1 is MGHDK and CDR2 SYGVNS. CDR3 nucleotides: TGTGCCAGCGGTAACCGGGATATGACCCACGAGCAGTACTTC. Its translation: CASGNRDMTHEQYF.

This clone was seen once. This chain uses TRBV7-6 with TRBJ2-2; D unresolved. The CDR3 consists of 13 residues. V gave up 5 bases and J gave up 7 bases, with 11 bases separating them. In germline, CDR1 is SGHVS, CDR2 FNYEAQ. This chain's CDR3 is CASSLSGGGELFF. As DNA, the CDR3 is TGTGCCAGCAGCCTTTCCGGTGGCGGGGAGCTGTTTTTT.

The J gene is TRBJ2-1, the V gene TRBV28; TRBD2 matches 7 bases. The CDR3 covers 17 residues. With 5 bases clipped from V and 2 bases from J, the junction kept 12 bases outside the gene matches. Germline values: CDR1 MDHEN, CDR2 SYDVKM. The CDR3 loop reads CASSRRSSGLTYNEQFF. The CDR3 nucleotides are TGTGCCAGCAGTCGACGGTCTAGCGGCCTTACCTACAATGAGCAGTTCTTC.